A selection of T cell receptor beta chains follows, all from one sample in a study of Ad26.COV2.S vaccination and SARS-CoV-2 variants. The table came from immunoSEQ multiplex PCR; TCRdb's copy has only in-frame clones and leaves some out. The sample carries hundreds of thousands of clones, around 86% recorded once. The sample here was peripheral blood, taken in a trial of Ad26.COV2.S vaccine versus placebo. Source of these receptors: a person aged 18-60 years who received the Ad26.COV2.S COVID-19 vaccine or a placebo. CDR3s include the opening cysteine and the closing phenylalanine or tryptophan. The order of the fields is J gene, D gene, clone size, V gene, CDR3 DNA, CDR3 protein. The D gene is left open where the match is weak. Only part of the rows carry a size: once, few, many, or a class if the clone is expanded.

J: TRBJ1-2
D: -
size: -
V: TRBV9
DNA: TGTGCCAGCAGCCCCGAGACAGCTAACTATGGCTACACCTTC
CDR3: CASSPETANYGYTF

J: TRBJ1-2
D: TRBD1
size: once
V: TRBV4-3
DNA: TGCGCCAGCAGCCATTCCTTCCGGGACAGGGGAAACTATGGCTACACCTTC
CDR3: CASSHSFRDRGNYGYTF

J: TRBJ1-5
D: TRBD1
size: -
V: TRBV5-1
DNA: TGCGCCAGCAGCGCCGGGACAGGGCCTCGAGGAAACATCGGAGATCAGCCCCAGCATTTT
CDR3: CASSAGTGPRGNIGDQPQHF

J: TRBJ2-2
D: -
size: -
V: TRBV19
DNA: TGTGCCAGTAGTATAAAGTATAGGGTTAACACCGGGGAGCTGTTTTTT
CDR3: CASSIKYRVNTGELFF

J: TRBJ2-1
D: TRBD2
size: -
V: TRBV14
DNA: TGTGCCAGCAGCCAAGTAAACGGGGGGTTAGACAATGAGCAGTTCTTC
CDR3: CASSQVNGGLDNEQFF

J: TRBJ2-2
D: -
size: -
V: TRBV19
DNA: TGTGCCAGTAGTATTGGGGGTGTCGCCGGGGAGCTGTTTTTT
CDR3: CASSIGGVAGELFF

J: TRBJ2-5
D: TRBD2
size: -
V: TRBV9
DNA: TGTGCCAGCAGCCCCCGTGGAGCGGGGGGGCCTTTAGAGACCCAGTACTTC
CDR3: CASSPRGAGGPLETQYF

J: TRBJ2-7
D: TRBD1
size: -
V: TRBV4-1
DNA: TGCGCCAGCAGCCAGTTCGACAGGGTTCACTACGAGCAGTACTTC
CDR3: CASSQFDRVHYEQYF

J: TRBJ1-1
D: -
size: -
V: TRBV3-1/TRBV3-2
DNA: TGTGCCAGCAGCCAAGGCGAAGGGGGAGAAGCTTTCTTT
CDR3: CASSQGEGGEAFF

J: TRBJ2-5
D: -
size: -
V: TRBV6-2/TRBV6-3
DNA: TGTGCCAGCAGTTTGGGGCAGGGGAGGAAAGAGACCCAGTACTTC
CDR3: CASSLGQGRKETQYF

J: TRBJ1-2
D: TRBD1
size: -
V: TRBV4-1
DNA: TGCGCCAGCAGCCAAGATGGGGACAGTTACTATGGCTACACCTTC
CDR3: CASSQDGDSYYGYTF

J: TRBJ1-1
D: -
size: -
V: TRBV6-4
DNA: TGTGCCAGCAGTGAACGGGCCGGGAACACTGAAGCTTTCTTT
CDR3: CASSERAGNTEAFF

J: TRBJ2-3
D: TRBD2
size: once
V: TRBV7-2
DNA: TGTGCCAGCAGCCTTAGTAGGGCTAGCGGGGTATATGATACGCAGTATTTT
CDR3: CASSLSRASGVYDTQYF

J: TRBJ2-1
D: -
size: -
V: TRBV2
DNA: TGTGCCAGCAGTCCCCGATTGGGGGCCGAGGATGAGCAGTTCTTC
CDR3: CASSPRLGAEDEQFF

J: TRBJ1-1
D: -
size: -
V: TRBV7-2
DNA: TGTGCCAGCAGCTTAGTGTCTACGTCGTGGAACACTGAAGCTTTCTTT
CDR3: CASSLVSTSWNTEAFF

J: TRBJ2-5
D: TRBD1
size: -
V: TRBV30
DNA: TGTGCCTGGAGCACCGGGACAGGGCAAGAGACCCAGTACTTC
CDR3: CAWSTGTGQETQYF

J: TRBJ1-1
D: -
size: -
V: TRBV5-4
DNA: TGTGCCAGCAGCTGGACCGCTGGCGGGGCGCACACTGAAGCTTTCTTT
CDR3: CASSWTAGGAHTEAFF

J: TRBJ1-6
D: TRBD1
size: -
V: TRBV11-1
DNA: TGTGCCAGCAGACTCACAGGGGTGTTGGATTCACCCCTCCACTTT
CDR3: CASRLTGVLDSPLHF

J: TRBJ2-7
D: TRBD2
size: -
V: TRBV3-1/TRBV3-2
DNA: TGTGCCAGCAGCCAAGATCTCGGGGGGAGGTACGAGCAGTACTTC
CDR3: CASSQDLGGRYEQYF

J: TRBJ1-1
D: -
size: -
V: TRBV19
DNA: TGTGCCAGTAGTCCTGTCGGGATGAACACTGAAGCTTTCTTT
CDR3: CASSPVGMNTEAFF

J: TRBJ1-1
D: TRBD1
size: -
V: TRBV7-8
DNA: TGTGCCAGCAGCCCATATGGGGAACCAGGGGGGGCTTTCTTT
CDR3: CASSPYGEPGGAFF

J: TRBJ2-6
D: -
size: -
V: TRBV9
DNA: TGTGCCAGCAGCGCCGCCTCTGGGGCCAACGTCCTGACTTTC
CDR3: CASSAASGANVLTF

J: TRBJ2-1
D: TRBD1
size: -
V: TRBV9
DNA: TGTGCCAGCAGCGTCCGGGACAGGGGGTACAATGAGCAGTTCTTC
CDR3: CASSVRDRGYNEQFF

J: TRBJ2-2
D: TRBD2
size: -
V: TRBV5-6
DNA: TGTGCCAGCAGTACCGGGACTAGCGTAGTTCCCGGGGAGCTGTTTTTT
CDR3: CASSTGTSVVPGELFF

J: TRBJ2-2
D: TRBD1
size: -
V: TRBV4-3
DNA: TGCGCCAGCAGCCAAGTCGGGACAGCCGGGGAGCTGTTTTTT
CDR3: CASSQVGTAGELFF

J: TRBJ1-2
D: TRBD1
size: many
V: TRBV15
DNA: TGTGCCACCAGCGTCCGGACAGGGAGTGGCTACACCTTC
CDR3: CATSVRTGSGYTF

J: TRBJ2-7
D: -
size: -
V: TRBV28
DNA: TGTGCCACCCCCGGGGACTCGGGCGAGCAGTACTTC
CDR3: CATPGDSGEQYF

J: TRBJ2-5
D: -
size: once
V: TRBV9
DNA: TGTGCCAGCAGCGTAGAGGCGGGGCTCCAAGAGACCCAGTACTTC
CDR3: CASSVEAGLQETQYF

J: TRBJ1-5
D: -
size: -
V: TRBV19
DNA: TGTGCCAGTAGTATATATGGGACTTCATTTCATCAGCCCCAGCATTTT
CDR3: CASSIYGTSFHQPQHF

J: TRBJ1-4
D: -
size: -
V: TRBV7-2
DNA: TGTGCCAGCAGCTTAGCGCGCGGGGTTGGTAATGAAAAACTGTTTTTT
CDR3: CASSLARGVGNEKLFF

J: TRBJ2-7
D: TRBD2
size: -
V: TRBV30
DNA: TGTGCCTGGAGTGACGGACTAGCGGGGTCCTACGAGCAGTACTTC
CDR3: CAWSDGLAGSYEQYF

J: TRBJ2-3
D: TRBD2
size: -
V: TRBV5-8
DNA: TGTGCCAGCAGTTATGATGCTAGCGGCTTCACAGATACGCAGTATTTT
CDR3: CASSYDASGFTDTQYF

J: TRBJ2-3
D: TRBD1
size: -
V: TRBV4-2
DNA: TGTGCCAGCAGCCAAACCCCGGACAGGGGAGGTACGCAGTATTTT
CDR3: CASSQTPDRGGTQYF

J: TRBJ2-7
D: -
size: -
V: TRBV4-2
DNA: TGTGCCAGCAGCCAAGAGGTTGGGGCCCTCTACGAGCAGTACTTC
CDR3: CASSQEVGALYEQYF

J: TRBJ2-5
D: TRBD2
size: -
V: TRBV4-3
DNA: TGCGCCAGCAGCCAAGATCAGGCTAGCGGGGGGGACCTTGGGACCCAGTACTTC
CDR3: CASSQDQASGGDLGTQYF

J: TRBJ1-1
D: -
size: -
V: TRBV10-3
DNA: TGTGCCATCAGTGAAATGAAAACAGCGGAGAACACTGAAGCTTTCTTT
CDR3: CAISEMKTAENTEAFF

J: TRBJ2-2
D: -
size: few
V: TRBV4-2
DNA: TGTGCCAGCAGACAGGGAGCCGGGGAGCTGTTTTTT
CDR3: CASRQGAGELFF

J: TRBJ2-1
D: -
size: -
V: TRBV4-1
DNA: TGCGCCAGCAGCCAAGCACCGGGACACCACTCCTACAATGAGCAGTTCTTC
CDR3: CASSQAPGHHSYNEQFF

J: TRBJ2-7
D: -
size: -
V: TRBV6-5
DNA: TGTGCCAGCAATCCGGGAAAGCTCGTCGAGCAGTACTTC
CDR3: CASNPGKLVEQYF

J: TRBJ1-2
D: TRBD1
size: -
V: TRBV7-2
DNA: TGTGCCAGCACCCCCCCAAGGGACAGCTATGGCTACACCTTC
CDR3: CASTPPRDSYGYTF